Sequencing of this TCR beta chain was carried out in a study of T cells in localized non-small cell lung cancer. Broader study findings: Elevated blood T cell density was associated with longer overall survival. Of the tissues analyzed, uninvolved adjacent lung showed maximal T cell clonality, greater than tumor.

Turning to this clone: The target antigen is unknown.

Repertoires were generated with immunoSEQ multiplex PCR, while TCRdb's copy carries only in-frame clones and drops some. This table holds around 40,000 clones, around 83% found once. The CDR3 sequence is 16 residues long. Unmatched junction bases numbered 7, after V lost 3 bases and J lost 5 bases. The V gene's germline CDR1 is LGHNA and CDR2 YSLEER. Sequences were derived from PBMCs, sampled before any cancer treatment. The chain employs TRBV4-3 and TRBJ2-3; TRBD2 matches at 11 bases. This TCR came from a man between 35 and 75 years old with stage II lung adenocarcinoma. CDR3 region: CASSHYSGRAKDTQYF. In nucleotides, the CDR3 is TGCGCCAGCAGCCACTATAGCGGGAGGGCCAAAGATACGCAGTATTTT.